Shown below are 21 T cell receptor beta chains from a single sample sequenced in a study of T cells after yellow fever vaccination. TCRdb re-called the 5' RACE reads with MiXCR, one entry per CDR3 protein. The profile shows about 550,000 distinct CDR3 sequences, 15% to 20% of them singletons. The sequencing here drew on PBMCs, taken 15 days after the yellow fever booster vaccination. The source is a man aged 25 to 40 who received the YFV17D yellow fever vaccine.

The V gene is TRBV5-1, the J gene TRBJ2-7; D unclear. Germline-derived CDR1 and CDR2 are SGHRS and YFSETQ. V dropped 0 bases and J dropped 1 base, with 11 bases sitting between them. The CDR3 contains 15 residues. CDR3 amino acids: CASSLDALGSYEQYF. CDR3 bases: TGCGCCAGCAGCTTGGACGCTCTTGGTTCCTACGAGCAGTACTTC.

This CDR3 reads CASSPREGHGEQFF. CDR3 sequence (DNA): TGTGCCAGCTCACCACGGGAGGGCCATGGTGAGCAGTTCTTC. The gene calls are TRBV18 and TRBJ2-1, with 7 bases lining up with TRBD2. V shed 1 base, J shed 9 bases, and the junction held 6 bases outside the gene matches. The length of the CDR3 is 14 residues. The germline V gene has CDR1 KGHSH and CDR2 LQKENI.

The genes are TRBV28 and TRBJ1-3; unclear D gene. The V end was cut by 10 bases, the J end by 2 bases, with 12 bases between. Looked up from germline, CDR1 is MDHEN and CDR2 is SYDVKM. The length of the CDR3 is 13 residues. The CDR3 reads CATRLWTGNTIYF. Written as DNA, the CDR3 is TGTGCCACCAGACTTTGGACTGGAAACACCATATATTTT.

This clonotype was counted a few times. The V gene is TRBV27, the J gene TRBJ1-6; D call uncertain. Germline V gene data show CDR1 as MNHEY and CDR2 as SMNVEV (reference sequence). CDR3 length: 14 amino acids. V was clipped by 4 bases and J by 3 bases, with 7 bases between them. This CDR3 reads CASSWISYNSPLHF. The CDR3, as DNA: TGTGCCAGCAGTTGGATCAGCTATAATTCACCCCTCCACTTT.

This rearrangement joins TRBV30 to TRBJ2-1, with 11 bases identical to TRBD2. Trimming at V came to 5 bases and at J to 4 bases, leaving 4 bases not matched to a gene. The CDR3 covers 14 residues. From germline, CDR1 is GTSNPN and CDR2 SVGIG (reference sequence). CDR3 nucleotide sequence: TGTGCCTGGGAGACTAGCGGGGCTTACAATGAGCAGTTCTTC. Translating gives CAWETSGAYNEQFF.

The gene calls are TRBV27 and TRBJ2-7, with D possibly being TRBD1 or TRBD2 (5 bases each). CDR3 length: 15 amino acids. Trimming took off 6 bases at V and 2 bases at J, with 17 bases between the two ends. The germline gives CDR1 MNHEY, CDR2 SMNVEV (reference sequence). The CDR3 coding sequence is TGTGCCAGCAGCCGGGACCCCCAACGCCCCTACGAGCAGTACTTC. Protein sequence: CASSRDPQRPYEQYF.

The chain recombines TRBV7-9 with TRBJ2-3; D is perhaps TRBD2 (6 bases). CDR1 is SEHNR, CDR2 FQNEAQ, per germline (reference sequence). The CDR3 is made up of 15 amino acids. Trimming left V 5 bases short and J 2 bases short, with 14 bases between. This CDR3 reads CASSHRTTPTDTQYF. The CDR3, as DNA: TGTGCCAGCAGCCACCGGACTACCCCCACAGATACGCAGTATTTT.

This clonotype has a handful of counts. This sequence joins TRBV5-6 and TRBJ2-7, with D hard to call. V was trimmed by 4 bases and J by 3 bases, leaving 14 bases between them. Germline-derived CDR1 and CDR2 are SGHDT and YYEEEE. The CDR3 spans 14 residues. The CDR3 DNA reads TGTGCCAGCAGCCGCTCGCGTTTGGGCTACGAGCAGTACTTC. It encodes CASSRSRLGYEQYF.

The rearrangement uses TRBV15 and TRBJ1-1; D uncertain. V was trimmed by 3 bases and J by 1 base, leaving 6 bases between them. There are 13 residues in the CDR3. Germline CDR1 is LNHNV and CDR2 is YYDKDF (reference sequence). The CDR3 nucleotides read TGTGCCACCAGCAGTCTGGGGAACACTGAAGCTTTCTTT. It specifies CATSSLGNTEAFF.

The chain carries TRBV12-2 and TRBJ2-4. TRBV12-2 is a pseudogene locus. The CDR3 has 15 amino acids. The CDR3 loop is CASRSFQQAKNIQYF. The CDR3 coding sequence is TGTGCAAGTCGCTCATTTCAACAAGCCAAAAACATTCAGTACTTC.

The chain links TRBV5-1 to TRBJ1-5; D remains unclear. Per the germline V gene, CDR1 is SGHRS and CDR2 is YFSETQ. The CDR3 covers 13 residues. Trimming took off 1 base at V and 7 bases at J, with 9 bases between the two ends. CDR3 residues: CASSLSVGQPQHF. DNA of the CDR3: TGCGCCAGCAGCTTGTCGGTTGGGCAGCCCCAGCATTTT.

This clonotype was found a few times. The rearrangement uses TRBV5-1 and TRBJ1-6, with 9 bases fitting TRBD1. Germline V lookup: CDR1 SGHRS, CDR2 YFSETQ. V lost 4 bases and J lost 7; bases outside the gene matches: 6. The CDR3 has 15 amino acids. CDR3 bases: TGCGCCAGCAGCCTAGGGACAGGGAACAATTCACCCCTCCACTTT. The encoded protein is CASSLGTGNNSPLHF.

The chain recombines TRBV28 with TRBJ1-1, with a weak D call TRBD1 (5 bases). V lost 8 bases and J 0 bases, leaving 7 bases between the germline ends. In germline, CDR1 is MDHEN, CDR2 SYDVKM. The CDR3 spans 12 residues. The CDR3: CASGAVNTEAFF. The CDR3 coding sequence is TGTGCCAGCGGGGCCGTGAACACTGAAGCTTTCTTT.

This clonotype was detected a few times. The chain couples TRBV15 to TRBJ2-2, with D uncertain. The CDR3 is 16 residues long. Trimming shortened V by 1 base and J by 4 bases, and 13 bases separated the two germline ends. Germline CDR1 and CDR2: LNHNV and YYDKDF (reference sequence). The CDR3 here is CATSRGGTPGTGELFF. DNA for the CDR3: TGTGCCACCAGCAGAGGTGGAACCCCGGGCACCGGGGAGCTGTTTTTT. Filled out from reference TRBV15 and TRBJ2-2, the complete variable domain reads DAMVIQNPRYQVTQFGKPVTLSCSQTLNHNVMYWYQQKSSQAPKLLFHYYDKDFNNEADTPDNFQSRRPNTSFCFLDIRSPGLGDTAMYLCATSRGGTPGTGELFFGEGSRLTVL.

The table lists this clonotype with a few counts. The chain employs TRBV4-3 and TRBJ1-2; 7 positions agree with TRBD1. In germline, CDR1 is LGHNA, CDR2 YSLEER. The CDR3 length is 15 residues. V was pared by 2 bases and J by 4 bases, with 7 bases of the junction left unmatched. CDR3 bases: TGCGCCAGCAGCCAAAGACCCGGGACAGCCTATGGCTACACCTTC. It specifies CASSQRPGTAYGYTF.

This clonotype was seen just once. A much larger clone is a single base away; this may be a read error. This chain connects TRBV11-3 to TRBJ2-1; 11 positions match TRBD2. CDR1 is SGHNT, CDR2 YENEEA, per germline. Trimming took 6 bases from V and 5 from J; bases not matched to a gene: 6. The CDR3 length is 15 residues. CDR3 protein: CASSTTSGSHNEQFF. The CDR3 DNA is TGTGCCAGCAGTACTACTAGCGGGAGTCACAATGAGCAGTTCTTC.

This clonotype appeared a single time. The chain has TRBV20-1 and TRBJ2-7; 7 nucleotides match TRBD1. The CDR3 length is 13 residues. V was clipped by 5 bases and J by 3 bases; unmatched bases: 7. Germline CDR1 reads DFQATT; CDR2 reads SNEGSKA (reference sequence). The CDR3 spells CSAAGTALYEQYF. In nucleotides, the CDR3 is TGCAGTGCTGCCGGGACAGCTCTCTACGAGCAGTACTTC.

The chain has TRBV24-1 and TRBJ2-1; TRBD2 matches 12 bases. The V gene's germline CDR1 is KGHDR and CDR2 SFDVKD. This CDR3 is built from 14 residues. V lost 3 bases, J lost 10 bases, and 3 bases stayed unmatched. In nucleotides, the CDR3 is TGTGCCACCAGTGATGGACTAGCGGGAAGCGAGCAGTTCTTC. Protein: CATSDGLAGSEQFF.

This clonotype was observed many times. The chain employs TRBV4-3 and TRBJ2-1; no definite D call. This CDR3 comprises 15 residues. Germline values: CDR1 LGHNA, CDR2 YSLEER. The V and J ends lost 3 bases and 4 bases respectively, with 13 bases between them. CDR3 loop: CASSQERSHYNEQFF. CDR3 DNA: TGCGCCAGCAGCCAGGAAAGATCTCATTACAATGAGCAGTTCTTC.

The V call is TRBV12-3 or TRBV12-4, the J call TRBJ2-1; D gene unclear. The CDR3 has 17 amino acids. V shed 6 bases and J shed 0 bases, with 18 bases lying between them. CDR3 bases: TGTGCCAGCAGCAAGGGTGGTAAGAGTAGCTCCTACAATGAGCAGTTCTTC. Translated: CASSKGGKSSSYNEQFF.

This clonotype was detected a few times. The rearrangement links TRBV11-2 to TRBJ2-5; D uncertain. The CDR3 runs 15 residues. Germline CDR1 SGHAT, CDR2 FQNNGV. Trimming stripped 1 base from V and 5 bases from J, with 14 bases between. DNA for the CDR3: TGTGCCAGCAGCTTAGGTGGTAACTCCCGGGAGACCCAGTACTTC. Its protein product is CASSLGGNSRETQYF.